This T cell receptor (beta chain) was identified during a study of blood T cell repertoires in COVID-19. Study at large: PBMCs, B-cell-depleted T cells, or T cells were the source of the cDNA or gDNA that made up the material.

Germline V gene lookup returns CDR1 SQVTM and CDR2 ANQGSEA. V was pared by 4 bases and J by 4 bases, with 4 bases of the junction left unmatched. This CDR3 region has 13 residues. In the authors' workflow: Amplification from reference gene primers served as the basis for estimated nucleated cell counts. Here immunoSEQ multiplex PCR was the method, and the copy in TCRdb shows in-frame clones only, minus some. The V and J calls and clone size come from that table; D and trimming were worked out from the DNA. The repertoire holds 20,000 or so clones, with approximately 92% as singletons. The sample consisted of peripheral blood. The receptor's source is a woman in her 70s with active COVID-19. J is TRBJ1-1 and V is TRBV29-1; 9 bases are shared with TRBD1. CDR3 sequence reads: CSVGQGGTTEAFF. As DNA, the CDR3 is TGCAGCGTTGGACAGGGGGGGACCACTGAAGCTTTCTTT.